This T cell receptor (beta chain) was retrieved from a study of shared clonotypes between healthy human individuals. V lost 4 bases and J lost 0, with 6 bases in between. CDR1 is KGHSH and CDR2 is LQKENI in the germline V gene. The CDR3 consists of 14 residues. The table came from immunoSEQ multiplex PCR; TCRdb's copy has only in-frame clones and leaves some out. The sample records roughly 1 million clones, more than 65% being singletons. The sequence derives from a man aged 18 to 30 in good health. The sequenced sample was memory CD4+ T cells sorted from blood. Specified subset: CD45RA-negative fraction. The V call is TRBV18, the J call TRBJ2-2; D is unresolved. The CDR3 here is CASSRGSNTGELFF. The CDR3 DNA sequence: TGTGCCAGCTCACGAGGTTCGAACACCGGGGAGCTGTTTTTT.